The 28 T cell receptor beta chains listed next were all sequenced from one sample in a study of regulatory T cells in long-lasting Graves disease. Time point specified: persistent/refractory GD, antithyroid drugs over 5 years with positive TRAb. TCR sequences were obtained from RNA taken from PBMCs. HTBI primers from iRepertoire and Arm-PCR of CDR3 regions yielded the TCR beta libraries. Using its own MiXCR run on the multiplex PCR reads, TCRdb lists one record per CDR3 protein. The sample lists 700,000 or so distinct CDR3 sequences, about 30% occurring once. The sample was peripheral blood mononuclear cells (PBMCs), taken when the disease was refractory, from a patient treated with antithyroid drugs. These receptors all come from a female donor with Graves disease.

This clonotype was found a few times. The chain combines TRBV19 with TRBJ1-5; 9 bases fit TRBD1. Germline V gene sequence: CDR1 LNHDA, CDR2 SQIVND (reference sequence). This CDR3 region has 14 residues. J gave up 5 bases and V 10 bases, and 9 bases lay outside the gene matches. The CDR3 sequence: CATATGGRYQPQHF. In DNA, the CDR3 is TGTGCCACCGCGACAGGGGGTCGTTATCAGCCCCAGCATTTT.

The V gene is TRBV6-5, the J gene TRBJ1-5; D ambiguous. Germline CDR1 reads MNHEY; CDR2 reads SVGAGI. V shed 2 bases and J shed 4 bases, with 9 bases lying between them. The CDR3 is 14 amino acids. In nucleotides, the CDR3 is TGTGCCAGCAGTTACGGTTCGGGGAATCAGCCCCAGCATTTT. It translates to CASSYGSGNQPQHF.

This clonotype was picked up a small number of times. The chain uses TRBV28 and TRBJ2-2; weak D call: TRBD2 (5 bases). V was cut by 8 bases and J by 4 bases, with 14 bases left in between. Germline lookup yields CDR1 MDHEN and CDR2 SYDVKM. The length of the CDR3 is 14 residues. CDR3: CASRPRTSTGELFF. DNA for the CDR3: TGTGCCAGCCGACCTCGGACTTCCACCGGGGAGCTGTTTTTT. The whole variable domain, filled in from reference TRBV28 and TRBJ2-2, reads DVKVTQSSRYLVKRTGEKVFLECVQDMDHENMFWYRQDPGLGLRLIYFSYDVKMKEKGDIPEGYSVSREKKERFSLILESASTNQTSMYLCASRPRTSTGELFFGEGSRLTVL.

The rearrangement links TRBV5-6 to TRBJ2-2; D not resolved. The germline CDR1 and CDR2 sequences are SGHDT and YYEEEE. The CDR3 totals 15 residues. V was clipped by 4 bases and J by 5 bases, with 15 bases between them. The CDR3 DNA is TGTGCCAGCAGCGCGGACGGAAGGAGAACCGGGGAGCTGTTTTTT. This codes for CASSADGRRTGELFF.

The CDR3, as DNA: TGTGCCAGCAGAGCGACAGACTTCCTTGTGGCTGGAAACACCATATATTTT. It yields the protein CASRATDFLVAGNTIYF. The chain carries TRBV6-1 and TRBJ1-3; the D gene is possibly TRBD1 (5 bases). In germline, CDR1 is MNHNS, CDR2 SASEGT. The V and J ends lost 6 bases and 2 bases respectively, with 20 bases between them. The CDR3 has 17 residues.

V gene TRBV3-1 combines with J gene TRBJ1-2; possibly TRBD1 for D (6 bases). CDR3 length: 14 residues. Germline V CDR1 and CDR2: LGHDT, YNNKEL (reference sequence). Trimming pared 1 base from V and 3 bases from J, leaving 9 bases between. CDR3 DNA sequence: TGTGCCAGCAGCCAAGGGGCAGGGGACTATGGCTACACCTTC. Translated, it gives CASSQGAGDYGYTF.

With respect to this clonotype: A much larger clonotype is one base distant, so this may be a read error. The rearrangement uses TRBV11-2 and TRBJ2-7; 7 nucleotides line up with TRBD2. This CDR3 has 14 amino acids. Trimming cost V 1 base and J 5 bases; bases outside gene matches: 5. Germline CDR1 is SGHAT and CDR2 is FQNNGV. The CDR3 sequence: CASSLGGGAHEQYF. In DNA, the CDR3 is TGTGCCAGCAGCTTAGGGGGAGGGGCCCACGAGCAGTACTTC.

This clonotype was seen at least ten times. V gene TRBV12-3 or TRBV12-4 combines with J gene TRBJ1-5; TRBD1 might be the D (5 bases). This CDR3 has 14 residues. V lost 3 bases, J lost 4 bases, and 10 bases lay in between. CDR3 sequence (DNA): TGTGCCAGCAGTTTGTGGGGGAAGAATCAGCCCCAGCATTTT. It yields the protein CASSLWGKNQPQHF.

This clonotype came up a few times. The V and J genes are TRBV10-3 and TRBJ1-1, with a tentative D call TRBD1 (6 bases). The CDR3 spans 13 residues. The germline V gene has CDR1 ENHRY and CDR2 SYGVKD. The V gene lost 10 bases and the J gene lost 0 bases, with 12 bases spanning the gap. For the CDR3, the DNA is TGTGCCAATTCCGGGACAATGAACACTGAAGCTTTCTTT. This encodes CANSGTMNTEAFF.

This rearrangement joins TRBV5-6 to TRBJ1-2; D is perhaps TRBD1 (6 bases). Deletions cut 3 bases from V and 10 bases from J, with 16 bases between. The V gene's germline CDR1 is SGHDT and CDR2 YYEEEE. The CDR3 runs 13 residues. CDR3 DNA: TGTGCCAGCAGCTGGGACCGACAGGAAGTCTACACCTTC. This codes for CASSWDRQEVYTF.

Of note for this clonotype: A much larger clone is a single base away; this may be a read error. V and J are TRBV12-3 or TRBV12-4 and TRBJ1-5; D gene uncertain. Between the trimmed V and J ends, which lost 7 bases and 3 bases, there was a span of 7 bases. The CDR3 runs to 12 residues. The CDR3 region has the DNA TGTGCCAGCACCCTGAACAATCAGCCCCAGCATTTT. Translated: CASTLNNQPQHF.

V and J are TRBV20-1 and TRBJ1-6, with D unclear. CDR1 and CDR2 from the germline V gene are DFQATT and SNEGSKA (reference sequence). The V end lost 1 base, the J end lost 4 bases, and 5 bases lay between the germline ends. This CDR3 is 13 amino acids long. CDR3 DNA sequence: TGCAGTGCTAGAGTCGATTATAATTCACCCCTCCACTTT. It translates to CSARVDYNSPLHF.

This clonotype was detected only a few times. The chain recombines TRBV5-4 with TRBJ2-5; D ambiguous. Per the germline V gene, CDR1 is SGHNT and CDR2 is YYREEE (reference sequence). The CDR3 length is 14 residues. V dropped 1 base and J dropped 4 bases, with 11 bases sitting between them. In nucleotides, the CDR3 is TGTGCCAGCAGCTTGTTAAGGGAAGTAGAGACCCAGTACTTC. Residues: CASSLLREVETQYF.

The V gene is TRBV20-1, the J gene TRBJ2-5, with D perhaps TRBD2 (6 bases). The CDR3 spans 14 residues. Trimming cost V 2 bases and J 5 bases, with 15 bases left between them. CDR1 is DFQATT, CDR2 SNEGSKA, per germline (reference sequence). CDR3 amino acids: CSARYGTLLETQYF. DNA of the CDR3: TGCAGTGCTAGATACGGGACTCTATTGGAGACCCAGTACTTC.

In its sample, this clonotype was seen a few times. This sequence joins TRBV10-1 and TRBJ2-5, with a tentative D call TRBD1 (5 bases). CDR1 and CDR2 (germline): WNHNN, SYGVQD (reference sequence). Trimming took off 2 bases at V and 3 bases at J, with 16 bases between the two ends. CDR3 length: 16 residues. CDR3 nucleotides: TGCGCCAGCAGTGAGGAAGGCAGGGTCGGAAAAGAGACCCAGTACTTC. This translates into CASSEEGRVGKETQYF.

The genes are TRBV6-1 and TRBJ2-3; D perhaps matches TRBD2 (6 bases). Deletions cut 6 bases from V and 7 bases from J, with 17 bases between. The CDR3 is made up of 14 amino acids. Germline values: CDR1 MNHNS, CDR2 SASEGT. CDR3 residues: CASRPVGSGYTQYF. The CDR3 DNA reads as TGTGCCAGCAGGCCGGTCGGTAGCGGATATACGCAGTATTTT.

This clonotype was found many times. This chain uses TRBV20-1 with TRBJ2-2; D is possibly TRBD1 (6 bases). CDR3 length equals 13 residues. Germline V lookup: CDR1 DFQATT, CDR2 SNEGSKA (reference sequence). The ends were cut back, 5 bases at V and 4 bases at J, with 11 bases in the middle. The CDR3 loop reads CSASRDITGELFF. CDR3 DNA: TGCAGTGCTTCCCGGGACATCACCGGGGAGCTGTTTTTT.

The chain combines TRBV6-1 with TRBJ2-7, with 9 positions matching TRBD1. Germline V CDR1 and CDR2: MNHNS, SASEGT. There are 13 residues in the CDR3. V dropped 6 bases and J dropped 5; count of bases not matched to a gene: 5. The CDR3 sequence: CASSRGTGHEQYF. CDR3 in DNA: TGTGCCAGCAGCCGAGGGACAGGGCACGAGCAGTACTTC.

This clonotype was found a few times. The chain carries TRBV10-3 and TRBJ1-1, with D possibly TRBD1 on 6 matching bases. The V end was cut by 0 bases, the J end by 6 bases, with 11 bases between. The CDR3 contains 14 residues. CDR1 is ENHRY, CDR2 SYGVKD, per germline. The CDR3 DNA reads as TGTGCCATCAGTGAGTCTCAGGGGTCGGCTGAAGCTTTCTTT. Translated, it gives CAISESQGSAEAFF.

The genes are TRBV30 and TRBJ1-1, with no clear D. Germline CDR1 is GTSNPN and CDR2 is SVGIG (reference sequence). The CDR3 consists of 10 residues. V lost 3 bases and J 11 bases, leaving 10 bases between the germline ends. CDR3 sequence: CAWSPLSAFF. The CDR3 DNA is TGTGCCTGGAGCCCCCTTAGTGCTTTCTTT.

This clonotype has only one observation. The chain links TRBV5-1 to TRBJ2-5; TRBD2 matches 9 bases. The CDR3 spans 16 residues. The germline V gene has CDR1 SGHRS and CDR2 YFSETQ. The J segment lost 7 bases and the V segment lost 3 bases, leaving 13 bases of the junction unmatched. This chain's CDR3 is CASSYGLAKERGTQYF. In DNA form, the CDR3 reads TGCGCCAGCAGCTACGGACTAGCGAAGGAGAGGGGGACCCAGTACTTC.

The V gene is TRBV11-3, the J gene TRBJ1-5, with D unclear. The CDR3 runs 14 residues. The ends were cut back, 4 bases at V and 3 bases at J, with 10 bases in the middle. The germline CDR1 and CDR2 sequences are SGHNT and YENEEA. Here the CDR3 reads CASSSNSANQPQHF. The CDR3 nucleotides read TGTGCCAGCAGCTCCAACAGTGCCAATCAGCCCCAGCATTTT.

This clonotype was recorded many times. V gene TRBV2 combines with J gene TRBJ1-1, with D uncertain. The CDR3 is 12 residues long. Trimming took off 11 bases at V and 2 bases at J, with 12 bases between the two ends. CDR1 and CDR2 (germline): SNHLY, FYNNEI. The CDR3 protein is CAERRTNTEAFF. DNA of the CDR3: TGTGCCGAACGTCGGACTAACACTGAAGCTTTCTTT.

Ten or more counts support this clonotype. V usage is TRBV7-3 and J usage is TRBJ1-1; no firm D call. CDR1 and CDR2 (germline): SGHTA, FQGTGA. There are 13 residues in the CDR3. The V and J ends lost 2 bases and 5 bases respectively, with 9 bases between them. Here the CDR3 DNA reads TGTGCCAGCAGCTTAGAAGTTGAGACTGAAGCTTTCTTT. This translates into CASSLEVETEAFF.

J is TRBJ2-5 and V is TRBV12-3 or TRBV12-4, with unresolved D. The CDR3 covers 13 residues. V lost 1 base, J lost 9 bases, and 12 bases lay in between. The CDR3 reads CASSLGLGKAQYF. The CDR3 nucleotides are TGTGCCAGCAGTTTAGGACTGGGGAAGGCCCAGTACTTC.

The chain links TRBV20-1 to TRBJ1-1, with a possible D match to TRBD1 (6 bases). The CDR3 runs to 14 residues. Germline values: CDR1 DFQATT, CDR2 SNEGSKA (reference sequence). V was shortened by 2 bases and J by 4 bases, with 14 bases between the two germline ends. CDR3 loop: CSARISGVFTEAFF. The CDR3, as DNA: TGCAGTGCTAGAATCTCAGGGGTATTCACTGAAGCTTTCTTT.

The chain uses TRBV2 and TRBJ2-7; 8 nucleotides agree with TRBD2. The germline gives CDR1 SNHLY, CDR2 FYNNEI. The CDR3 is made up of 18 amino acids. The J segment lost 5 bases and the V segment lost 0 bases, leaving 15 bases of the junction unmatched. The CDR3 nucleotides read TGTGCCAGCAGTGAAGCGCTGGTGGGAGCGGGAGCCCCCCACGAGCAGTACTTC. Amino acids: CASSEALVGAGAPHEQYF.

The V and J genes are TRBV5-1 and TRBJ2-2; 9 bases are shared with TRBD1. The CDR3 is 19 residues long. Germline loops: CDR1 SGHRS, CDR2 YFSETQ. The V segment lost 4 bases and the J segment 3 bases; nucleotides outside the gene matches: 16. CDR3 coding DNA: TGCGCCAGCAGCGGTAGGAAGAAACAGGGGGCGCCGGACACCGGGGAGCTGTTTTTT. Translating it yields CASSGRKKQGAPDTGELFF.